This T cell receptor beta chain was profiled in a study of T cell responses to AZD1222 COVID-19 vaccine. Whole-study context: Second-dose schedules of about 4 or about 12 weeks were combined.

Findings and limits, study-wide: Vaccine-associated CD4 TCRs spanned spike, dominant at 160-218 and 743-854. The donors showed a predominance of white British ancestry and of females, with possible underestimation of clonal diversity.

This clone was picked up one time. Its antigen is undetermined. Measured with immunoSEQ multiplex PCR; TCRdb has only the in-frame clones, and not every one. The table shows around 50,000 clones, with under 90% occurring only once. Material: peripheral blood, obtained on day 0 of AZD1222 vaccination. The receptor was derived from an adult in good health.

The CDR3 is CASSQAVRSSYNSPLHF. DNA of the CDR3: TGTGCCAGCAGCCAAGCAGTCCGGAGCTCCTATAATTCACCCCTCCACTTT. The chain carries TRBV3-1 (or the pseudogene TRBV3-2) and TRBJ1-6; D ambiguous. Germline assignment: CDR1 LGHDT and CDR2 YNNKEL (reference sequence). The CDR3 covers 17 residues. Trimming cost V 1 base and J 0 bases, with 10 bases left between them.